The T cell receptor (beta chain) described here comes from a study of T-cell memory formation after mild COVID-19. Study-level background: Largely, the TCR clusters proved donor specific. Overall study results and limits: Later expanders leaned CD4+, whereas clones that contracted between day 15 and 85 were balanced CD4/CD8. Contracting CD8+ clones were enriched in EMRA, CD4+ mainly in CM and EM.

The CDR3 spans 15 residues. CDR1 is LGHNT and CDR2 is FRNRAP in the germline V gene. After removal of 3 bases from V and 0 bases from J, the junction contained 5 bases not matched to a gene. Turning to this clonotype: Its antigen is still unknown.

With constant-segment primers, 5'RACE yielded cDNA libraries of TCR alpha and TCR beta that carried sample barcodes and UMIs. TCRdb re-called the 5' RACE reads through MiXCR, storing one row per CDR3 protein. The sample carries under 450,000 distinct CDR3 sequences, roughly 14% recorded once. The sequence came from a man between 18 and 29 years old who had mild COVID-19 (a few samples of this study predate the infection). Cell type and time point are not known. Source material: PBMCs or a T cell subset sorted from them (not recorded which). The V and J genes are TRBV12-5 and TRBJ2-7; 7 positions agree with TRBD1. The DNA of the CDR3 is TGTGCTAGTGGTTTCGGGGACAGCCTCTCCTACGAGCAGTACTTC. Amino acid sequence: CASGFGDSLSYEQYF.